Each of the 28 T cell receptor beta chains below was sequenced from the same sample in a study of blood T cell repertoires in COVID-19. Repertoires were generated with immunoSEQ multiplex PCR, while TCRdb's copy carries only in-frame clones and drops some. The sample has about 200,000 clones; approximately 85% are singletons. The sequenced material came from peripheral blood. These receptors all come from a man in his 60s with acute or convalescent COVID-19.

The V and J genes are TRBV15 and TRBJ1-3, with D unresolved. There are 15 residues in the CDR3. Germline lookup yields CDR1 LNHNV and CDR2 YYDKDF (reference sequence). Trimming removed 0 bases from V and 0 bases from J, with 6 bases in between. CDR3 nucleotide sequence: TGTGCCACCAGCAGAGAATGGAGCTCTGGAAACACCATATATTTT. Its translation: CATSREWSSGNTIYF.

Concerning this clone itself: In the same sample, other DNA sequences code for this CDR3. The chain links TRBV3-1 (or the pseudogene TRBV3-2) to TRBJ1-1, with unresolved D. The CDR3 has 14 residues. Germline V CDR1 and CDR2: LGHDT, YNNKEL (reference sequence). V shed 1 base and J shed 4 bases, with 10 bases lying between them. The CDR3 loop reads CASSQASRGTEAFF. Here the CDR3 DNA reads TGTGCCAGCAGCCAAGCCTCCCGGGGCACTGAAGCTTTCTTT.

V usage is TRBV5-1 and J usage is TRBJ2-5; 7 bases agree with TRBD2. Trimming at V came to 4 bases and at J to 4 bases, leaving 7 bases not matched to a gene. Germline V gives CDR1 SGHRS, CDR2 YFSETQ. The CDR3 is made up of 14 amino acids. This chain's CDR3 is CASSPRGVSETQYF. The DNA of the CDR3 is TGCGCCAGCAGCCCCCGGGGGGTGTCAGAGACCCAGTACTTC.

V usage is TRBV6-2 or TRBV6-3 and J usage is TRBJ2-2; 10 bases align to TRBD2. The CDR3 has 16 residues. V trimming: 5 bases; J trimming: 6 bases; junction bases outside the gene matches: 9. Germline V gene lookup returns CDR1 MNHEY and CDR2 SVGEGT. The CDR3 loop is CASSLSAGGPPGELFF. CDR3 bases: TGTGCCAGCAGTCTATCAGCGGGAGGGCCTCCCGGGGAGCTGTTTTTT.

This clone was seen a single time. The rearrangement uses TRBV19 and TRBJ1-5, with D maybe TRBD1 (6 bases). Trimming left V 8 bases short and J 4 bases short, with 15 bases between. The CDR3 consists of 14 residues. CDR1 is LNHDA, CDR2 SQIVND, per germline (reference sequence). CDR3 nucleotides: TGTGCCAGTCTTCCGGGACAAAAAAATCAGCCCCAGCATTTT. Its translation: CASLPGQKNQPQHF.

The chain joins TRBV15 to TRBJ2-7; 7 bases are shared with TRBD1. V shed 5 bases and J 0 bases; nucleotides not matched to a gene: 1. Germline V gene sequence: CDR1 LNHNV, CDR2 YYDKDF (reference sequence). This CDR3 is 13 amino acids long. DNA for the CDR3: TGTGCCACCAGCCGGGACAGCTCCTACGAGCAGTACTTC. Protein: CATSRDSSYEQYF.

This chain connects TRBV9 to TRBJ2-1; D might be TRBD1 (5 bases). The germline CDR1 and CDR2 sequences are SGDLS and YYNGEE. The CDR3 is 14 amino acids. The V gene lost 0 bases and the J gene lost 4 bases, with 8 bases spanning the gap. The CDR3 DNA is TGTGCCAGCAGCGTAGGGGGCCCATACAATGAGCAGTTCTTC. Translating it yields CASSVGGPYNEQFF.

CDR3 residues: CASSAAGTGSFNEQFF. CDR3 nucleotides: TGTGCCAGTAGTGCCGCCGGGACAGGGAGTTTCAATGAGCAGTTCTTC. The J gene is TRBJ2-1, the V gene TRBV19, with 9 nucleotides matching TRBD1. CDR1 and CDR2 from the germline V gene are LNHDA and SQIVND (reference sequence). The CDR3 sequence is 16 residues long. The junction had 11 bases not matched to a gene; V was cut back by 5 bases and J by 6 bases.

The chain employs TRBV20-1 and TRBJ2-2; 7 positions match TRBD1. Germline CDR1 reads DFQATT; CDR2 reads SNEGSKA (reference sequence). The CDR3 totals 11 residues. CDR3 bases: TGCACCGGGACAGACACCGGGGAGCTGTTTTTT. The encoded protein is CTGTDTGELFF.

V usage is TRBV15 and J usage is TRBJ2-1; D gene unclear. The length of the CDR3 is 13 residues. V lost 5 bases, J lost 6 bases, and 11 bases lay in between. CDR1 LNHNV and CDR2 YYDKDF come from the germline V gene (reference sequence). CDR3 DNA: TGTGCCACCAGCGTCTTAGTTCCCAATGAGCAGTTCTTC. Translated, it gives CATSVLVPNEQFF.

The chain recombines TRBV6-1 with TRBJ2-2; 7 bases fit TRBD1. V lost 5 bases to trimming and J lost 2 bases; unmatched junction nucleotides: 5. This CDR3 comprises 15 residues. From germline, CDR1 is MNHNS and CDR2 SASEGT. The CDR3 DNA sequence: TGTGCCAGCAGTTGGAACAGGGGAAACACCGGGGAGCTGTTTTTT. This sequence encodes CASSWNRGNTGELFF.

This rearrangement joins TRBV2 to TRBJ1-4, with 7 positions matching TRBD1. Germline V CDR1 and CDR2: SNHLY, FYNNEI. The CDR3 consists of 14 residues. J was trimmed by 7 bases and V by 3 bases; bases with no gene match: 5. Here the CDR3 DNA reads TGTGCCAGCAGTGAGGAGGGGGCCGTTGAAAAACTGTTTTTT. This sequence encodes CASSEEGAVEKLFF. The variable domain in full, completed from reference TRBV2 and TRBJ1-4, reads EPEVTQTPSHQVTQMGQEVILRCVPISNHLYFYWYRQILGQKVEFLVSFYNNEISEKSEIFDDQFSVERPDGSNFTLKIRSTKLEDSAMYFCASSEEGAVEKLFFGSGTQLSVL.

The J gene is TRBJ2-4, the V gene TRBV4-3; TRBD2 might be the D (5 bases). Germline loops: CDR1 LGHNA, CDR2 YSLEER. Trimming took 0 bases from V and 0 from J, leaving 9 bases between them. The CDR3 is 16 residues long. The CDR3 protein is CASSQETTLAKNIQYF. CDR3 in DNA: TGCGCCAGCAGCCAAGAGACTACTCTAGCCAAAAACATTCAGTACTTC.

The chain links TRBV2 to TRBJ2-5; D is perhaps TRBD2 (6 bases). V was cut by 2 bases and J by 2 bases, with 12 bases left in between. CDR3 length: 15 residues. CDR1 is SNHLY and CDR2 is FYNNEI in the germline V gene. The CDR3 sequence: CASSERASAQETQYF. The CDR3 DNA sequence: TGTGCCAGCAGTGAAAGGGCTAGCGCTCAAGAGACCCAGTACTTC.

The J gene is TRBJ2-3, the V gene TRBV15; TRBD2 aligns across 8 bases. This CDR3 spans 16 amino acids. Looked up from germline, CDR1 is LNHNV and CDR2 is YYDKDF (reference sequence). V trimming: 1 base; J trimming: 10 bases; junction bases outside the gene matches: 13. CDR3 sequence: CATSRGSGAGATAQYF. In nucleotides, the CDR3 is TGTGCCACCAGCAGAGGGAGTGGAGCGGGAGCTACTGCGCAGTATTTT.

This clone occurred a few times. CDR3 region: CASSGIGSLDYNEQFF. CDR3 nucleotide sequence: TGTGCCAGCAGCGGAATTGGGAGTCTAGACTACAATGAGCAGTTCTTC. V usage is TRBV9 and J usage is TRBJ2-1, with D possibly being TRBD2 (5 bases). Germline lookup yields CDR1 SGDLS and CDR2 YYNGEE. V dropped 3 bases and J dropped 3 bases, with 16 bases sitting between them. This CDR3 has 16 residues.

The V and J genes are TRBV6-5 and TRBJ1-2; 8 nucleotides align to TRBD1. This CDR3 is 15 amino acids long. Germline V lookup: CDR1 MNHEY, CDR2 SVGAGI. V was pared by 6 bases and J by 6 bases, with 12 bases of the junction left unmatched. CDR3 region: CASSTGGRIVNGYTF. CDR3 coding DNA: TGTGCCAGCAGCACAGGGGGAAGGATTGTAAATGGCTACACCTTC.

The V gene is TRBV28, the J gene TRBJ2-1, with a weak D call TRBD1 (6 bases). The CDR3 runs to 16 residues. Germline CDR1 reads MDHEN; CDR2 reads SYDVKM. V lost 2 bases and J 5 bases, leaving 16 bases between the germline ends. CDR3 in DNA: TGTGCCAGCAGTTTACAAACCGGGACACTTAACAATGAGCAGTTCTTC. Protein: CASSLQTGTLNNEQFF.

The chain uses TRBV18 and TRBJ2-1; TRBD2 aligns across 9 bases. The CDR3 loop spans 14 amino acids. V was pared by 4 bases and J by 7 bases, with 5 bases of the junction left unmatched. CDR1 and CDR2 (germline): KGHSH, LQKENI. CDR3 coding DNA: TGTGCCAGCTCACTTAGCGGGAGTTGGAATGAGCAGTTCTTC. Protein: CASSLSGSWNEQFF.

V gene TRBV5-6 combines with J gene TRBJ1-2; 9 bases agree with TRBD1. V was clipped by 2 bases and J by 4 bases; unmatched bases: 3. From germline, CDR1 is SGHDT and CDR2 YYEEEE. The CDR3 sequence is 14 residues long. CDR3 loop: CASSFPTGGYGYTF. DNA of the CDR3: TGTGCCAGCAGCTTCCCGACAGGGGGCTATGGCTACACCTTC.

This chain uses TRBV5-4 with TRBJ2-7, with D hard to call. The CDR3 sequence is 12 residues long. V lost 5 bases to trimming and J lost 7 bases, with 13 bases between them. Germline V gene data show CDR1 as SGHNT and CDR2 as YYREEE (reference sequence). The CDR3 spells CASSGLSGEQYF. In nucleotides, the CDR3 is TGTGCCAGCAGTGGTCTAAGTGGTGAGCAGTACTTC.

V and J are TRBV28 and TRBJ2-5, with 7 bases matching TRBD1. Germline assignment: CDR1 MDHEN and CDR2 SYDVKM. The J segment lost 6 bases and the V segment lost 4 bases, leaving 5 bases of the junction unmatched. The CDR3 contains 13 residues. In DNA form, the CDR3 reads TGTGCCAGCAGTTCACAGGGGACCAAGACCCAGTACTTC. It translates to CASSSQGTKTQYF.

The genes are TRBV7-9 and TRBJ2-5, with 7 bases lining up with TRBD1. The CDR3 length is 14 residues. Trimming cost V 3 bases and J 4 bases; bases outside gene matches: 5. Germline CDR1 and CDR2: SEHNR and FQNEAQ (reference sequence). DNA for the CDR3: TGTGCCAGCAGCTTGGTGGCAGGGGGAGAGACCCAGTACTTC. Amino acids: CASSLVAGGETQYF.

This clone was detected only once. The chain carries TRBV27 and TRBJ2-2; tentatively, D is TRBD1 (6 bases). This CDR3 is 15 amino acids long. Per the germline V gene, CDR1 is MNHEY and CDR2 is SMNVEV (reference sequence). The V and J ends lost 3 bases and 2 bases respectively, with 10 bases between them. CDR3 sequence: CASSLAGANTGELFF. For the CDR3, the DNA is TGTGCCAGCAGTTTGGCAGGGGCAAACACCGGGGAGCTGTTTTTT.

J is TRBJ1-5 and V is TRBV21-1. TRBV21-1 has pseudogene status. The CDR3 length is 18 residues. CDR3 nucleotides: TGTGCCAGCAGCAAAGAGAGTTTGGGAGGAGGGTTCCGTCAGCCCCAGCATTTT. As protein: CASSKESLGGGFRQPQHF.

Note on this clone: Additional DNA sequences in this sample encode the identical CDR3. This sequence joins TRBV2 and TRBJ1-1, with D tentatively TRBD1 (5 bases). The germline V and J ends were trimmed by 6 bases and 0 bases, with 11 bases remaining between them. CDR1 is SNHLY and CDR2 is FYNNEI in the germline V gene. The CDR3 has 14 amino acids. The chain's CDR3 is CASRTDTVNTEAFF. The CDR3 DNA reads TGTGCCAGCAGGACAGACACCGTGAACACTGAAGCTTTCTTT.

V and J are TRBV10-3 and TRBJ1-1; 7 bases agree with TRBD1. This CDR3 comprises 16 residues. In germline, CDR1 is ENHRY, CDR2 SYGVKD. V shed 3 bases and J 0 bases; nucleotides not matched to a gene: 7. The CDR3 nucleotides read TGTGCCATCAGTGACCCTTGGGACAGTCTGAACACTGAAGCTTTCTTT. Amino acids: CAISDPWDSLNTEAFF.

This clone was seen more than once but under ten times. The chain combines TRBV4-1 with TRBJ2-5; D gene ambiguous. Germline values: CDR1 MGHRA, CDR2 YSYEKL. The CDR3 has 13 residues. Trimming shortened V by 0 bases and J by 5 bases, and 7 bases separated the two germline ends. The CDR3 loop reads CASSQELRETQYF. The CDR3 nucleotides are TGCGCCAGCAGCCAAGAGCTCAGGGAGACCCAGTACTTC.